This TCR beta chain was sequenced during a study of T-cell reconstitution after alpha-beta-depleted transplantation in children. In this sample, this clonotype turned up a few times. Germline V CDR1 and CDR2: KGHSH, LQKENI. There are 19 residues in the CDR3. After removal of 3 bases from V and 2 bases from J, the junction contained 13 bases not matched to a gene. A TCRbeta library incorporating unique molecular identifiers was prepared. TCRdb ran MiXCR on the PCR reads and lists one entry per CDR3 protein. The table includes hundreds of thousands of distinct CDR3 sequences, 30% to 35% detected once. The chain is built from TRBV18 and TRBJ2-1, with 10 bases lining up with TRBD1. Sample: PBMCs from the stem cell graft donor, taken from the stem cell graft. The sequence derives from a human donor who donated a stem cell graft to a child with aplastic anemia. The CDR3: CASSPKPKTGTGAYNEQFF. In nucleotides, the CDR3 is TGTGCCAGCTCACCGAAACCCAAAACCGGGACAGGGGCCTACAATGAGCAGTTCTTC. The full variable domain, with the rest looked up from reference TRBV18 and TRBJ2-1, is NAGVMQNPRHLVRRRGQEARLRCSPMKGHSHVYWYRQLPEEGLKFMVYLQKENIIDESGMPKERFSAEFPKEGPSILRIQQVVRGDSAAYFCASSPKPKTGTGAYNEQFFGPGTRLTVL.